This paragraph reports one T cell receptor (beta chain). V lost 1 base and J lost 3; bases outside the gene matches: 8. The germline V gene encodes CDR1 SEHNR and CDR2 FQNEAQ (reference sequence). The CDR3 extends over 16 amino acids. This specimen belongs to a study of blood T cell repertoires in COVID-19. Looking at the study overall: The analysed material was cDNA or gDNA that came from T cells, B-cell-depleted T cells, or PBMCs.

Original methodology: Reference gene primer amplification gave nucleated cell count estimates. Method: immunoSEQ multiplex PCR; TCRdb's copy keeps in-frame clones and lacks some. V and J calls and clone size come straight from that table; D and trimming were deduced from the DNA. Counted here are roughly 670,000 clones, over 80% occurring once; the ten biggest clones make up over 0.2%. The chain joins TRBV7-9 to TRBJ2-7, with 8 bases that match TRBD1. Sequencing was carried out using peripheral blood. The origin of this receptor is a young woman with acute or convalescent COVID-19. CDR3 loop: CASSLGVGRGHYEQYF. DNA of the CDR3: TGTGCCAGCAGCTTAGGAGTCGGCAGGGGGCACTACGAGCAGTACTTC.